This T cell receptor beta chain was obtained from a study of blood T cells in healthy people across ages. The authors ran a second PCR of about 6 to 11 cycles using a sample-barcoded 5' primer and a J-beta primer mix. Using its own MiXCR run on the 5' RACE reads, TCRdb lists one record per CDR3 protein. The sample contains 700,000 or so distinct CDR3 sequences, roughly two fifths of which appear only once. CDR3 length equals 13 residues. In germline, CDR1 is DFQATT, CDR2 SNEGSKA (reference sequence). V lost 2 bases to trimming and J lost 4 bases, with 11 bases between them. A few counts support this clonotype.

Sequencing was done on a sample of blood. The V and J genes are TRBV20-1 and TRBJ2-5; possibly TRBD2 for D (5 bases). The TCR was taken from an elderly man in good health. CDR3 loop: CSARLRVLETQYF. DNA of the CDR3: TGCAGTGCTAGATTGCGGGTTTTAGAGACCCAGTACTTC.